This TCR beta chain emerged from a study of vaccination and CD4 T cells after COVID-19. Study as a whole: For control cultures, the treatment was a CEFX pool, an HIV-1 Nef pool, or no peptide.

The CDR3 spans 15 residues. Germline V gives CDR1 MNHEY, CDR2 SVGEGT. V shed 7 bases and J shed 6 bases, with 21 bases lying between them. Scientists ran DNA taken from cultured CD4+ T cells through the Oncomine TCR Beta short-read assay for sequencing. TCRdb reprocessed the PCR reads with MiXCR, giving one entry per CDR3 protein. The sample contains under 30,000 distinct CDR3 sequences, 35% to 40% of which appear only once. Study-level points and caveats: Analysis covered relatively few convalescent patients and lacked any early post-infection timepoints.

In this sample, this clonotype is medium-sized. The antigen is unknown. The time point was: late sampling 161 to 241 days after vaccination in a few convalescent patients. Treatment indicated: roughly 11-day PBMC culture with coronavirus spike peptide pools or control peptides (ViraFEST assay). The sequencing used CD4+ T cells from blood, cultured in vitro, collected about 7 months after SARS-CoV-2 vaccination. This chain connects TRBV6-2 or TRBV6-3 to TRBJ1-2, with D uncertain. The source is a human donor who had recovered from COVID-19. The CDR3 DNA reads as TGTGCCAGCACTCCTAGCCCGGGATACGAGGATGGCTACACCTTC. Protein product: CASTPSPGYEDGYTF.